The 27 T cell receptor beta chains below come from one sample, sequenced in a study of cytomegalovirus exposure and HLA in healthy donors. PCR employed 60 Vbeta and 13 Jbeta primers. Sequencing was performed with immunoSEQ multiplex PCR; in TCRdb, only in-frame clones are kept and a portion is missing. In the table there are 100,000 to 150,000 clones, 83% of which are singletons. The specimen was PBMCs. Source of these receptors: a girl between 2 and 10 years old in good health and CMV-seronegative.

The chain joins TRBV28 to TRBJ1-5, with 7 bases identical to TRBD1. The CDR3 has 13 amino acids. V lost 7 bases and J lost 7; bases outside the gene matches: 7. From germline, CDR1 is MDHEN and CDR2 SYDVKM. The CDR3 bases are TGTGCCAGCAAGGGGGCCCTTAAACAGCCCCAGCATTTT. It translates to CASKGALKQPQHF.

The V gene is TRBV4-2, the J gene TRBJ2-7, with TRBD2 matching 10 bases. Trimming at V came to 1 base and at J to 4 bases, leaving 4 bases not matched to a gene. Germline V gene data show CDR1 as LGHNA and CDR2 as YNFKEQ. This CDR3 region has 15 residues. In DNA form, the CDR3 reads TGTGCCAGCAGCCAAGGAGTAGCGGGAGGTTACGAGCAGTACTTC. Residues: CASSQGVAGGYEQYF.

The rearrangement uses TRBV29-1 and TRBJ2-5, with 7 bases identical to TRBD1. The CDR3 is 14 amino acids. Per germline, CDR1 SQVTM and CDR2 ANQGSEA. Trimming took 5 bases from V and 5 from J; bases not matched to a gene: 11. The CDR3 DNA sequence: TGCAGCGTTTATGAGGGGGCGGTTCAGGAGACCCAGTACTTC. It yields the protein CSVYEGAVQETQYF.

This sequence joins TRBV13 and TRBJ1-6, with 9 bases matching TRBD1. There are 15 residues in the CDR3. Per the germline V gene, CDR1 is PRHDT and CDR2 is FYEKMQ (reference sequence). V gave up 5 bases and J gave up 9 bases; unmatched junction bases: 8. CDR3 sequence reads: CASSLGQGRGSPLHF. CDR3 in DNA: TGTGCCAGCAGCCTCGGACAGGGGCGAGGTTCACCCCTCCACTTT. The entire variable domain, with the rest obtained from reference TRBV13 and TRBJ1-6, is as follows: AAGVIQSPRHLIKEKRETATLKCYPIPRHDTVYWYQQGPGQDPQFLISFYEKMQSDKGSIPDRFSAQQFSDYHSELNMSSLELGDSALYFCASSLGQGRGSPLHFGNGTRLTVT.

The chain is built from TRBV5-6 and TRBJ2-7; 8 nucleotides agree with TRBD1. This CDR3 spans 15 amino acids. The germline V gene encodes CDR1 SGHDT and CDR2 YYEEEE. Trimming at V came to 0 bases and at J to 5 bases, leaving 7 bases not matched to a gene. CDR3 coding DNA: TGTGCCAGCAGCTTGGGGCCGGACAGGGAAGACGAGCAGTACTTC. Amino acids: CASSLGPDREDEQYF. The full variable domain, with the rest looked up from reference TRBV5-6 and TRBJ2-7, is DAGVTQSPTHLIKTRGQQVTLRCSPKSGHDTVSWYQQALGQGPQFIFQYYEEEERQRGNFPDRFSGHQFPNYSSELNVNALLLGDSALYLCASSLGPDREDEQYFGPGTRLTVT.

This clone came up once. The V call is TRBV7-9, the J call TRBJ2-1; D possibly corresponds to TRBD2 (6 bases). Germline V gene data show CDR1 as SEHNR and CDR2 as FQNEAQ (reference sequence). The CDR3 loop spans 14 amino acids. V shed 8 bases and J shed 1 base, with 12 bases lying between them. CDR3 in DNA: TGTGCCAGCGCGTGGGGGGAATCCTACAATGAGCAGTTCTTC. This encodes CASAWGESYNEQFF.

The V gene is TRBV5-5, the J gene TRBJ2-5; D perhaps matches TRBD2 (6 bases). Between the trimmed V and J ends, which lost 5 bases and 4 bases, there was a span of 15 bases. CDR1 SGHKS and CDR2 YYEKEE come from the germline V gene (reference sequence). The CDR3 loop spans 14 amino acids. CDR3 amino acids: CASSPRGAGETQYF. CDR3 sequence (DNA): TGTGCCAGCAGTCCCCGTGGAGCGGGAGAGACCCAGTACTTC.

In DNA form, the CDR3 reads TGTGCCATCAGCCGGACAGGGGCGGATACGCAGTATTTT. Amino acids: CAISRTGADTQYF. The chain is built from TRBV10-3 and TRBJ2-3; 9 positions agree with TRBD1. The CDR3 extends over 13 amino acids. V lost 6 bases to trimming and J lost 6 bases; unmatched junction nucleotides: 4. Germline V gene lookup returns CDR1 ENHRY and CDR2 SYGVKD.

This clone was seen just once. This rearrangement joins TRBV27 to TRBJ2-1; 7 nucleotides line up with TRBD2. The CDR3 runs 16 residues. With 3 bases clipped from V and 6 bases from J, the junction kept 11 bases outside the gene matches. Germline lookup yields CDR1 MNHEY and CDR2 SMNVEV (reference sequence). CDR3 loop: CASSFGEGLTINEQFF. CDR3 nucleotides: TGTGCCAGCAGTTTTGGGGAGGGACTCACAATCAATGAGCAGTTCTTC.

The chain has TRBV9 and TRBJ1-5, with TRBD1 matching 7 bases. With 4 bases clipped from V and 3 bases from J, the junction kept 4 bases outside the gene matches. This CDR3 has 14 amino acids. Germline V gene lookup returns CDR1 SGDLS and CDR2 YYNGEE. The CDR3 reads CASSRDRDNQPQHF. In nucleotides, the CDR3 is TGTGCCAGCAGCCGAGACAGGGACAATCAGCCCCAGCATTTT.

The chain uses TRBV4-1 and TRBJ2-1, with 9 bases that match TRBD2. Trimming at V came to 1 base and at J to 7 bases, leaving 5 bases not matched to a gene. Per germline, CDR1 MGHRA and CDR2 YSYEKL. The CDR3 is 15 residues long. CDR3 sequence: CASSQGGTSLNEQFF. CDR3 DNA sequence: TGCGCCAGCAGCCAAGGTGGGACTAGCCTTAATGAGCAGTTCTTC.

The CDR3 loop reads CASSPGRGYGYTF. CDR3 sequence (DNA): TGTGCCAGCAGCCCAGGACGGGGGTATGGCTACACCTTC. The gene calls are TRBV7-2 and TRBJ1-2, with a weak D call TRBD1 (5 bases). Germline V CDR1 and CDR2: SGHTA, FQGNSA. Deletions cut 5 bases from V and 5 bases from J, with 12 bases between. The CDR3 has 13 residues.

The CDR3, as DNA: TGTGCCAGCAGTCCAAGGACAGCGGACTACGAGCAGTACTTC. It translates to CASSPRTADYEQYF. This chain connects TRBV2 to TRBJ2-7; tentative D call: TRBD1 (6 bases). Germline CDR1 reads SNHLY; CDR2 reads FYNNEI. Trimming took 5 bases from V and 3 from J, leaving 14 bases between them. CDR3 length: 14 amino acids.

The chain combines TRBV16 with TRBJ2-5; TRBD2 is a possible D gene (5 bases). The DNA matches TRBJ2-7 better at its end, which makes the J call doubtful. This CDR3 has 13 amino acids. Germline lookup yields CDR1 KGHSY and CDR2 FQNENV. The chain's CDR3 is CASSHGSRYEQYF. For the CDR3, the DNA is TGTGCCAGCAGCCATGGGAGTCGCTACGAGCAGTACTTC.

The rearrangement links TRBV28 to TRBJ1-2; 9 positions agree with TRBD1. With V trimmed by 6 bases and J by 0 bases, 2 bases remained unmatched. Germline V gives CDR1 MDHEN, CDR2 SYDVKM. This CDR3 comprises 14 residues. As DNA, the CDR3 is TGTGCCAGCAGGGGGACAGGGTCTAACTATGGCTACACCTTC. This codes for CASRGTGSNYGYTF.

The gene calls are TRBV9 and TRBJ1-4, with 7 bases lining up with TRBD1. CDR3 length: 17 residues. After removal of 7 bases from V and 5 bases from J, the junction contained 17 bases not matched to a gene. In germline, CDR1 is SGDLS, CDR2 YYNGEE. CDR3 bases: TGTGCCAGCTCACTAGGATACACAGGGGCGGCCAATGAAAAACTGTTTTTT. This sequence encodes CASSLGYTGAANEKLFF.

V gene TRBV18 combines with J gene TRBJ2-3; 8 positions agree with TRBD2. The trim removed 6 bases at V and 2 bases at J, leaving 13 bases unmatched. The CDR3 runs 17 residues. Germline V gene sequence: CDR1 KGHSH, CDR2 LQKENI. CDR3 nucleotides: TGTGCCAGCTCCCCAGATGTAGCGGGATCTATCACAGATACGCAGTATTTT. It specifies CASSPDVAGSITDTQYF. Together with reference TRBV18 and TRBJ2-3, the CDR3 gives the full variable domain: NAGVMQNPRHLVRRRGQEARLRCSPMKGHSHVYWYRQLPEEGLKFMVYLQKENIIDESGMPKERFSAEFPKEGPSILRIQQVVRGDSAAYFCASSPDVAGSITDTQYFGPGTRLTVL.

The chain is built from TRBV5-4 and TRBJ2-1, with TRBD2 identical over 12 bases. Germline lookup yields CDR1 SGHNT and CDR2 YYREEE (reference sequence). V trimming: 0 bases; J trimming: 0 bases; junction bases outside the gene matches: 10. The CDR3 is 20 amino acids. For the CDR3, the DNA is TGTGCCAGCAGCTTGGCCGCGAGACTAGCGGGAGAGGACTCCTACAATGAGCAGTTCTTC. Protein: CASSLAARLAGEDSYNEQFF.

The chain recombines TRBV4-3 with TRBJ2-5; D remains ambiguous. The V and J ends lost 0 bases and 2 bases respectively, with 10 bases between them. The germline gives CDR1 LGHNA, CDR2 YSLEER. The CDR3 has 15 amino acids. The CDR3 nucleotides are TGCGCCAGCAGCCAAGATCCGCAGGCTCAAGAGACCCAGTACTTC. This encodes CASSQDPQAQETQYF.

This clone was seen just once. This rearrangement joins TRBV6-1 to TRBJ1-2; D possibly corresponds to TRBD1 (6 bases). Per germline, CDR1 MNHNS and CDR2 SASEGT. Trimming removed 0 bases from V and 7 bases from J, with 15 bases in between. The CDR3 covers 15 residues. The CDR3 nucleotides read TGTGCCAGCAGTGAAGCGGGAGGGGGTAGGGCTGGCTACACCTTC. Its translation is CASSEAGGGRAGYTF.

This clone was picked up one time. The rearrangement uses TRBV28 and TRBJ1-1; 9 nucleotides match TRBD1. The CDR3 runs 14 residues. V lost 6 bases, J lost 0 bases, and 2 bases stayed unmatched. Germline lookup yields CDR1 MDHEN and CDR2 SYDVKM. CDR3 sequence reads: CASRWDRVNTEAFF. In DNA form, the CDR3 reads TGTGCCAGCAGGTGGGACAGGGTGAACACTGAAGCTTTCTTT.

This clone was recorded once. This chain connects TRBV5-6 to TRBJ1-3; D gene ambiguous. The length of the CDR3 is 16 residues. Germline V CDR1 and CDR2: SGHDT, YYEEEE. The V and J ends lost 1 base and 0 bases respectively, with 11 bases between them. CDR3 amino acids: CASSLTGRFSGNTIYF. CDR3 bases: TGTGCCAGCAGCTTGACCGGTCGTTTCTCTGGAAACACCATATATTTT.

This chain joins TRBV30 and TRBJ1-6, with 7 bases aligning to TRBD1. The CDR3 contains 14 residues. Germline V gene sequence: CDR1 GTSNPN, CDR2 SVGIG (reference sequence). Unmatched junction bases numbered 14, after V lost 7 bases and J lost 11 bases. The CDR3 region has the DNA TGTGCCTCAGAAAGGGGGCCGGCTTTGGCACCCCTCCACTTT. This codes for CASERGPALAPLHF.

This clone was seen once. The chain carries TRBV5-1 and TRBJ2-5, with no clear D. Judging by the DNA end, TRBJ2-7 fits better; the J call may be wrong. CDR3 size: 14 residues. Germline lookup yields CDR1 SGHRS and CDR2 YFSETQ. The CDR3 here is CASSLEPALYEQYF. As DNA, the CDR3 is TGCGCCAGCAGCTTGGAACCCGCCCTTTACGAGCAGTACTTC.

This chain connects TRBV5-1 to TRBJ2-1; 8 nucleotides align to TRBD2. Germline lookup yields CDR1 SGHRS and CDR2 YFSETQ. After removal of 4 bases from V and 1 base from J, the junction contained 16 bases not matched to a gene. This CDR3 has 19 residues. The CDR3: CASSPGLGSPFLSYNEQFF. CDR3 nucleotides: TGCGCCAGCAGCCCGGGACTAGGGAGTCCCTTCTTGTCCTACAATGAGCAGTTCTTC.

This clone was observed a single time. V and J are TRBV27 and TRBJ2-6, with TRBD1 as a possible D gene (6 bases). Germline V gene sequence: CDR1 MNHEY, CDR2 SMNVEV (reference sequence). With 6 bases removed from V and 2 bases from J, the gap between germline ends came to 14 bases. This CDR3 spans 16 amino acids. In nucleotides, the CDR3 is TGTGCCAGCAGACAGGGCCCGGTTGCTGGGGCCAACGTCCTGACTTTC. It encodes CASRQGPVAGANVLTF.

This sequence joins TRBV2 and TRBJ2-5; D may be TRBD1 (5 bases). Trimming stripped 6 bases from V and 4 bases from J, with 15 bases between. CDR3 size: 14 residues. Germline V gives CDR1 SNHLY, CDR2 FYNNEI. CDR3 protein: CASSRERQGETQYF. The CDR3 region has the DNA TGTGCCAGCAGCCGCGAGAGGCAGGGAGAGACCCAGTACTTC.